Below are 19 T cell receptor beta chains sequenced from a single sample in a study of human versus mouse CDR3 diversity and MHC coevolution. Measured with immunoSEQ multiplex PCR; TCRdb has only the in-frame clones, and not every one. Of roughly 80,000 clones detected, less than 95% appear once; the ten largest clones hold roughly 0.15%. Specimen: naive CD4+ T cells from blood. Subset denoted: CD45RO-negative CD62L-positive naive CD4 T cells. All receptors derive from a person aged 30-69 years in good health.

This sequence joins TRBV4-2 and TRBJ1-1; TRBD1 matches at 11 bases. The CDR3 contains 16 residues. Germline assignment: CDR1 LGHNA and CDR2 YNFKEQ. V was clipped by 5 bases and J by 1 base; unmatched bases: 6. The CDR3 is CASSLGTGGGNTEAFF. The DNA of the CDR3 is TGTGCCAGCAGCTTAGGGACAGGGGGAGGGAACACTGAAGCTTTCTTT.

The chain is built from TRBV19 and TRBJ2-4; 8 bases are a match to TRBD2. The CDR3 is 16 residues long. Germline V lookup: CDR1 LNHDA, CDR2 SQIVND (reference sequence). Losses at the gene ends were 1 base for V and 1 base for J; bases not matched to a gene: 3. For the CDR3, the DNA is TGTGCCAGTAGTATAGTATCGGGAGGGGCCAAAAACATTCAGTACTTC. This translates into CASSIVSGGAKNIQYF.

This chain joins TRBV7-8 and TRBJ1-5, with 7 bases aligning to TRBD1. Trimming took 5 bases from V and 1 from J; bases not matched to a gene: 11. The CDR3 has 17 residues. The V gene's germline CDR1 is SGHVS and CDR2 FQNEAQ. This CDR3 reads CASSEAYRGRSNQPQHF. Here the CDR3 DNA reads TGTGCCAGCAGCGAAGCCTACAGGGGACGGAGCAATCAGCCCCAGCATTTT.

On this clone: The junction differs from germline at one of its ends, possibly a read error. This chain joins TRBV19 and TRBJ2-5, with D possibly being TRBD2 (5 bases). The length of the CDR3 is 13 residues. CDR1 and CDR2 (germline): LNHDA, SQIVND (reference sequence). CDR3: CASSGPSGEAQYF. CDR3 DNA sequence: TGTGCCAGTAGTGGACCCAGCGGAGAGGCCCAGTACTTC. The full variable domain, its missing parts supplied by reference TRBV19 and TRBJ2-5, is DGGITQSPKYLFRKEGQNVTLSCEQNLNHDAMYWYRQDPGQGLRLIYYSQIVNDFQKGDIAEGYSVSREKKESFPLTVTSAQKNPTAFYLCASSGPSGEAQYFGPGTRLLVL.

This clone was detected once. V is TRBV18 and J is TRBJ2-7; TRBD1 agrees at 7 bases. Per the germline V gene, CDR1 is KGHSH and CDR2 is LQKENI. After removal of 4 bases from V and 3 bases from J, the junction contained 9 bases not matched to a gene. The CDR3 runs 15 residues. CDR3 sequence (DNA): TGTGCCAGCTCACTTACGGGACAGTCTATCTACGAGCAGTACTTC. Translated, it gives CASSLTGQSIYEQYF.

The gene calls are TRBV9 and TRBJ1-4; D is uncertain. V lost 0 bases, J lost 6 bases, and 12 bases lay in between. CDR1 is SGDLS and CDR2 is YYNGEE in the germline V gene. The CDR3 sequence is 15 residues long. The CDR3 DNA sequence: TGTGCCAGCAGCGTAGCTTCCGGGGTCGATGAAAAACTGTTTTTT. This sequence encodes CASSVASGVDEKLFF.

The gene calls are TRBV19 and TRBJ1-2; D may be TRBD1 (6 bases). The CDR3 is made up of 14 amino acids. The germline V gene encodes CDR1 LNHDA and CDR2 SQIVND (reference sequence). The V end was cut by 6 bases, the J end by 0 bases, with 11 bases between. The CDR3 is CASRPTGTNYGYTF. The CDR3 region has the DNA TGTGCCAGTAGGCCAACAGGGACTAACTATGGCTACACCTTC.

The chain has TRBV5-3 and TRBJ2-4; D possibly corresponds to TRBD1 (6 bases). TRBV5-3 is designated an ORF whose function remains uncertain. V gave up 4 bases and J gave up 0 bases, with 20 bases separating them. This CDR3 has 18 amino acids. The CDR3 loop reads CARSRVGTQDLAKNIQYF. CDR3 in DNA: TGTGCCAGAAGCAGGGTCGGGACACAAGATTTAGCCAAAAACATTCAGTACTTC.

The V gene is TRBV7-9, the J gene TRBJ2-5, with 10 bases fitting TRBD1. The J call may be in error: the DNA end matches TRBJ2-7 better. This CDR3 has 17 residues. Germline assignment: CDR1 SEHNR and CDR2 FQNEAQ (reference sequence). The CDR3 region has the DNA TGTGCCAGCAGCTTAGCGACAGGGGGCTGGAGCTCCTACGAGCAGTACTTC. As protein: CASSLATGGWSSYEQYF.

The chain is built from TRBV7-9 and TRBJ1-2, with D possibly being TRBD1 (6 bases). The CDR3 has 16 residues. Per the germline V gene, CDR1 is SEHNR and CDR2 is FQNEAQ (reference sequence). V was pared by 7 bases and J by 7 bases, with 25 bases between. This CDR3 reads CASMAHSSGTRRGYTF. In DNA form, the CDR3 reads TGTGCCAGCATGGCGCACTCCTCGGGGACACGGCGTGGCTACACCTTC. The full variable domain, rest sourced from reference TRBV7-9 and TRBJ1-2, is DTGVSQNPRHKITKRGQNVTFRCDPISEHNRLYWYRQTLGQGPEFLTYFQNEAQLEKSRLLSDRFSAERPKGSFSTLEIQRTEQGDSAMYLCASMAHSSGTRRGYTFGSGTRLTVV.

The V and J genes are TRBV30 and TRBJ2-2; a weak D match, TRBD1 (6 bases). CDR3 length: 13 amino acids. V was clipped by 8 bases and J by 0 bases, with 10 bases between them. Germline V lookup: CDR1 GTSNPN, CDR2 SVGIG (reference sequence). As DNA, the CDR3 is TGTGCCCAGGGGACACCGAACACCGGGGAGCTGTTTTTT. Protein sequence: CAQGTPNTGELFF.

The genes are TRBV19 and TRBJ2-5; 8 bases match TRBD2. The CDR3 consists of 14 residues. Germline loops: CDR1 LNHDA, CDR2 SQIVND (reference sequence). The ends lost 8 bases at V and 3 bases at J; junction bases unmatched: 8. CDR3 sequence: CASPLPAGEETQYF. The CDR3 DNA follows: TGTGCCAGTCCCCTACCAGCGGGGGAAGAGACCCAGTACTTC.

The J gene is TRBJ1-1, the V gene TRBV7-9; D is ambiguous. CDR1 is SEHNR and CDR2 is FQNEAQ in the germline V gene (reference sequence). V was shortened by 5 bases and J by 1 base, with 11 bases between the two germline ends. CDR3 length: 14 amino acids. The CDR3 sequence is CASSPRTANTEAFF. As DNA, the CDR3 is TGTGCCAGCAGCCCCCGAACAGCGAACACTGAAGCTTTCTTT.

The V call is TRBV28, the J call TRBJ1-1, with 7 bases fitting TRBD1. The CDR3 runs to 17 residues. The germline CDR1 and CDR2 sequences are MDHEN and SYDVKM. V was clipped by 3 bases and J by 0 bases; unmatched bases: 10. CDR3 in DNA: TGTGCCAGCAGTTTTATAGGGGGCTTGATCATGAACACTGAAGCTTTCTTT. Translated: CASSFIGGLIMNTEAFF. The full variable domain, in which reference TRBV28 and TRBJ1-1 provide the parts outside the CDR3, is DVKVTQSSRYLVKRTGEKVFLECVQDMDHENMFWYRQDPGLGLRLIYFSYDVKMKEKGDIPEGYSVSREKKERFSLILESASTNQTSMYLCASSFIGGLIMNTEAFFGQGTRLTVV.

V and J are TRBV7-2 and TRBJ2-7, with a tentative D call TRBD1 (6 bases). Trimming removed 4 bases from V and 3 bases from J, with 13 bases in between. The CDR3 spans 14 residues. Germline assignment: CDR1 SGHTA and CDR2 FQGNSA. CDR3 bases: TGTGCCAGCAGCTCACAGGGAACTCTCTACGAGCAGTACTTC. Protein product: CASSSQGTLYEQYF.

The chain employs TRBV4-1 and TRBJ1-6; 8 bases are shared with TRBD1. V lost 3 bases, J lost 6 bases, and 7 bases stayed unmatched. The germline V gene encodes CDR1 MGHRA and CDR2 YSYEKL. This CDR3 spans 16 amino acids. Here the CDR3 DNA reads TGCGCCAGCAGCCACCACCGGGACAGGACTAATTCACCCCTCCACTTT. It is translated as CASSHHRDRTNSPLHF.

The chain couples TRBV14 to TRBJ2-5; 7 positions agree with TRBD1. This CDR3 has 16 residues. Looked up from germline, CDR1 is SGHDN and CDR2 is FVKESK. The ends lost 0 bases at V and 4 bases at J; junction bases unmatched: 8. CDR3 region: CASSQELTGRRETQYF. The CDR3 DNA sequence: TGTGCCAGCAGCCAAGAGCTGACAGGGCGGCGAGAGACCCAGTACTTC.

The genes are TRBV5-1 and TRBJ1-1; 7 bases align to TRBD1. The germline V gene has CDR1 SGHRS and CDR2 YFSETQ. With V trimmed by 5 bases and J by 1 base, 5 bases remained unmatched. CDR3 size: 14 residues. CDR3 sequence (DNA): TGCGCCAGCAGAAGCCAGGGGGGGAACACTGAAGCTTTCTTT. Its translation: CASRSQGGNTEAFF.

The rearrangement uses TRBV11-2 and TRBJ2-3, with TRBD2 matching over 11 bases. V shed 1 base and J 6 bases; nucleotides not matched to a gene: 6. The CDR3 loop spans 16 amino acids. Germline CDR1 and CDR2: SGHAT and FQNNGV. The CDR3 protein is CASSLVLAGGIDTQYF. Here the CDR3 DNA reads TGTGCCAGCAGCTTAGTCCTAGCGGGGGGCATTGATACGCAGTATTTT. Complete variable domain (other parts from reference TRBV11-2 and TRBJ2-3): EAGVAQSPRYKIIEKRQSVAFWCNPISGHATLYWYQQILGQGPKLLIQFQNNGVVDDSQLPKDRFSAERLKGVDSTLKIQPAKLEDSAVYLCASSLVLAGGIDTQYFGPGTRLTVL.